This TCR beta chain was sequenced for a study of control samples from healthy donors and cancer patients (dated by TCRdb to the early 2020s). Receptor libraries were prepared by the immunoSEQ multiplex PCR assay. Held by TCRdb, this immuneACCESS table contains in-frame sequences only and omits some clones. Under half of the omission traces to an unresolved V gene where checked; the cause of the rest is unknown. The sample table records 60,000 to 95,000 clones; roughly 80% of these occur just once. The ten largest account for approximately 16% of the sample. Points on this clone: Its recognized antigen is unknown. Nothing much larger sits one base from this clone, and base qualities are not available.

The specimen was blood. The clonotype originates from a man aged 50-60 years in good health.

The CDR3 here reads CASSSSKWAQHF. The nucleotide sequence is TGTGCCAGCAGTTCCTCCAAGTGGGCCCAGCATTTT. The V and J genes are TRBV28 and TRBJ1-5; the D gene assignment is ambiguous. The CDR1 and CDR2 encoded by the germline V gene are MDHEN and SYDVKM. The CDR3 contains 12 residues, cysteine and phenylalanine counted. Only CDR3 DNA remains: 36 bases, in frame from the first base. V is cut by 4 bases and J by 11 bases, and the space between the germline ends is 12 bases.